This TCR beta chain was retrieved from a study of blood T cell repertoires in COVID-19. Study-wide background: COVID-19 samples collected from the United States, Italy and Spain covered acute and convalescent phases. From T cells, B-cell-depleted T cells, or PBMCs came the material, which was cDNA or gDNA.

Authors' processing steps: Estimation of nucleated cell counts relied on the amplification of reference gene primers. Libraries were prepared by immunoSEQ multiplex PCR; TCRdb keeps only in-frame clonotypes and omits some of them. D and trimming come from the DNA, and the V and J calls and clone size come from that table. Among 90,000 to 100,000 clones, over 70% were seen once, and the ten largest hold approximately 24%. V dropped 2 bases and J dropped 1 base, with 15 bases sitting between them. Per the germline V gene, CDR1 is GTSNPN and CDR2 is SVGIG (reference sequence). The CDR3 loop spans 16 amino acids.

This TCR came from a man in his 70s with acute or convalescent COVID-19. Material: peripheral blood. The chain combines TRBV30 with TRBJ1-5, with a possible D match to TRBD1 (6 bases). The chain's CDR3 is CAWSKQQGVSNQPQHF. In DNA, the CDR3 is TGTGCCTGGAGTAAACAACAGGGCGTCAGCAATCAGCCCCAGCATTTT.